These T cell receptor beta chains were read from a single sample in a study of PD-L1 blockade in urothelial cancer. Clones were read by immunoSEQ multiplex PCR, and TCRdb kept only the in-frame ones, dropping some. Found here are 80,000 to 130,000 clones, 91% of them singletons; the top ten hold around 0.92%. The sample in question was PBMCs, obtained around atezolizumab (anti-PD-L1) treatment. These TCRs come from a woman older than 75 with urothelial cancer. The CDR3 runs from the conserved cysteine through the conserved F or W. The order of the fields is V gene, D gene, J gene, clone size, CDR3 DNA, CDR3 protein. The D gene is left open where the match is weak. Size is omitted from some rows. Given values are once, few, many or a class for expanded clones.

v_gene: TRBV19
d_gene: .
j_gene: TRBJ1-3
abundance: .
CDR3nt: TGTGCCAGTAGAGCCCGTGGGGGCTCGGGAAACACCATATATTTT
CDR3aa: CASRARGGSGNTIYF

v_gene: TRBV7-9
d_gene: .
j_gene: TRBJ1-4
abundance: .
CDR3nt: TGTGCCAGCAGCCCATCCGGGACACTTATAGAAAAACTGTTTTTT
CDR3aa: CASSPSGTLIEKLFF

v_gene: TRBV28
d_gene: TRBD2
j_gene: TRBJ2-1
abundance: once
CDR3nt: TGTGCCAGCAGTTCCCCGGGACTAGCGGGAGAAAAGCAGTTCTTC
CDR3aa: CASSSPGLAGEKQFF

v_gene: TRBV18
d_gene: .
j_gene: TRBJ1-5
abundance: .
CDR3nt: TGTGCCAGCTCACCGGGACTTACTAATCAGCCCCAGCATTTT
CDR3aa: CASSPGLTNQPQHF

v_gene: TRBV19
d_gene: TRBD1
j_gene: TRBJ1-1
abundance: .
CDR3nt: TGTGCCAGTAGTAATTTCGGACAGGGGCGAACTGAAGCTTTCTTT
CDR3aa: CASSNFGQGRTEAFF

v_gene: TRBV28
d_gene: .
j_gene: TRBJ1-1
abundance: .
CDR3nt: TGTGCCAGCACCAGGACAGCTCGGAACACTGAAGCTTTCTTT
CDR3aa: CASTRTARNTEAFF

v_gene: TRBV19
d_gene: .
j_gene: TRBJ1-2
abundance: few
CDR3nt: TGTGCCGCCCGTCCGGGGGTTGGTGGCTACACCTTC
CDR3aa: CAARPGVGGYTF

v_gene: TRBV6-5
d_gene: .
j_gene: TRBJ1-1
abundance: .
CDR3nt: TGTGCCAGCAGTTACTCGAGGGCACAGGGCACTGAAGCTTTCTTT
CDR3aa: CASSYSRAQGTEAFF

v_gene: TRBV28
d_gene: .
j_gene: TRBJ2-7
abundance: few
CDR3nt: TGTGCCAGCAGTCCAGGGTTTGAGCAGTACTTC
CDR3aa: CASSPGFEQYF

v_gene: TRBV28
d_gene: .
j_gene: TRBJ2-3
abundance: .
CDR3nt: TGTGCCAGCAGTTTAGCCTCACCACCGCACCGGGAGATCACAGATACGCAGTATTTT
CDR3aa: CASSLASPPHREITDTQYF

v_gene: TRBV19
d_gene: TRBD1
j_gene: TRBJ1-2
abundance: .
CDR3nt: TGTGCCAGTAGTGCTGCCGTAACAGGACAGGGAAATGGCTACACCTTC
CDR3aa: CASSAAVTGQGNGYTF

v_gene: TRBV7-8
d_gene: .
j_gene: TRBJ1-4
abundance: .
CDR3nt: TGTGCCAGCAGCATACTACAGGGTGGTGAAAAACTGTTTTTT
CDR3aa: CASSILQGGEKLFF